The entry below gives a single T cell receptor (beta chain) sequence along with its context. Original data processing: It was from reference gene primer amplification that nucleated cell counts were estimated. Assay: immunoSEQ multiplex PCR; the TCRdb copy retains only in-frame clones and omits some. V, J and clone size derive from that table, while D and trimming were established from the DNA sequence. Of 12,000 or so clones listed, 90% are singletons. This entry comes from a study of blood T cell repertoires in COVID-19. Study in general: The cDNA or gDNA used as material had been derived from T cells, B-cell-depleted T cells, or PBMCs.

The CDR3 totals 15 residues. V lost 0 bases and J lost 4, with 13 bases in between. Germline V gene data show CDR1 as SGDLS and CDR2 as YYNGEE. The chain couples TRBV9 to TRBJ1-1; weak D call: TRBD1 (6 bases). Sequencing was carried out using peripheral blood. This sequence originates from a man aged 65-85 years with active COVID-19. CDR3 DNA sequence: TGTGCCAGCAGCGTAGCTTCAGGGGTGGTCACTGAAGCTTTCTTT. It is translated as CASSVASGVVTEAFF. The full variable domain, completed using reference TRBV9 and TRBJ1-1, is DSGVTQTPKHLITATGQRVTLRCSPRSGDLSVYWYQQSLDQGLQFLIQYYNGEERAKGNILERFSAQQFPDLHSELNLSSLELGDSALYFCASSVASGVVTEAFFGQGTRLTVV.